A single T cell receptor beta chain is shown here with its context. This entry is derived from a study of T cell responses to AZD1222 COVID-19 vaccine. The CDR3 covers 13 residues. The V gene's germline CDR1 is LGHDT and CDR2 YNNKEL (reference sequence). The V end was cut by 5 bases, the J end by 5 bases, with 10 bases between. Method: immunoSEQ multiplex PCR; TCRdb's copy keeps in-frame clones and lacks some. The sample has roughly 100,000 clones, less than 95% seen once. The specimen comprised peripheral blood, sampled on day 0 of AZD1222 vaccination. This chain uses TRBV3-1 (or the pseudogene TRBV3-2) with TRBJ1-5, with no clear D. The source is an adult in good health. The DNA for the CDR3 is TGTGCCAGCAGCGGACTCGGAGATCAGCCCCAGCATTTT. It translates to CASSGLGDQPQHF.